This note documents a single T cell receptor beta chain sequence. These data are taken from a study of blood T cell repertoires in COVID-19. Across the whole study: COVID-19 samples collected from the United States, Italy and Spain covered acute and convalescent phases.

The data were produced by immunoSEQ multiplex PCR, yet TCRdb's version contains in-frame clones alone and is incomplete. The sample has hundreds of thousands of clones, 88% seen once. Recruited during active infection, patients (from Seattle) were subsequently followed longitudinally. The origin of this receptor is a woman between 65 and 79 years old with COVID-19, enrolled during active disease. The sequenced sample was peripheral blood.

CDR3 residues: CASTGVLSGANVLTF. The CDR3 DNA sequence: TGCGCCAGCACCGGGGTACTCTCTGGGGCCAACGTCCTGACTTTC. The chain couples TRBV10-1 to TRBJ2-6; possibly TRBD2 for D (5 bases). Trimming cost V 7 bases and J 0 bases, with 10 bases left between them. Germline CDR1 WNHNN, CDR2 SYGVQD (reference sequence). There are 15 residues in the CDR3.